These 5 T cell receptor beta chains were all obtained from the same sample, sequenced in a study of CD8 T cells in ankylosing spondylitis. TCRdb called the 5' RACE reads again in MiXCR, with one record for every CDR3 protein. This table holds 250,000 or so distinct CDR3 sequences, roughly a tenth found once. Sequencing was carried out using blood, either unsorted or a sorted T cell fraction (not recorded which). These TCRs come from a male donor with ankylosing spondylitis or in good health (not recorded which).

The chain joins TRBV5-6 to TRBJ2-5; D is uncertain. CDR3 length equals 13 residues. V gave up 0 bases and J gave up 5 bases, with 8 bases separating them. The germline V gene has CDR1 SGHDT and CDR2 YYEEEE. The CDR3 sequence is CASSLELGETQYF. The CDR3 bases are TGTGCCAGCAGCTTGGAGTTGGGGGAGACCCAGTACTTC.

This clonotype has a handful of counts. The chain combines TRBV9 with TRBJ1-1; TRBD1 matches 7 bases. There are 14 residues in the CDR3. Trimming took 0 bases from V and 7 from J; bases not matched to a gene: 6. Germline V lookup: CDR1 SGDLS, CDR2 YYNGEE. CDR3 amino acids: CASSVEGGSIEAFF. In DNA form, the CDR3 reads TGTGCCAGCAGCGTAGAAGGGGGCAGTATTGAAGCTTTCTTT.

The chain is built from TRBV7-2 and TRBJ2-3; a possible D gene is TRBD1 (6 bases). The V end lost 5 bases, the J end lost 4 bases, and 13 bases lay between the germline ends. This CDR3 spans 14 amino acids. Germline CDR1 reads SGHTA; CDR2 reads FQGNSA. CDR3 coding DNA: TGTGCCAGCAGCCAGGTACAGGGAGCAGATACGCAGTATTTT. It encodes CASSQVQGADTQYF. The full variable domain, its missing parts supplied by reference TRBV7-2 and TRBJ2-3, is GAGVSQSPSNKVTEKGKDVELRCDPISGHTALYWYRQSLGQGLEFLIYFQGNSAPDKSGLPSDRFSAERTGGSVSTLTIQRTQQEDSAVYLCASSQVQGADTQYFGPGTRLTVL.

With regard to this clonotype: A read error may explain this, as a much larger clone is one base away. The genes are TRBV27 and TRBJ2-1, with D tentatively TRBD2 (5 bases). CDR3 length: 15 residues. In germline, CDR1 is MNHEY, CDR2 SMNVEV (reference sequence). In nucleotides, the CDR3 is TGTGCCAGCAGTCTACGGGCGGACTCCTACAATGAGCAGCTCTTC. Protein: CASSLRADSYNEQLF.

This clonotype has more than one count but fewer than ten. The genes are TRBV12-3 or TRBV12-4 and TRBJ2-7; tentatively, D is TRBD1 (5 bases). The CDR3 totals 15 residues. V shed 6 bases and J shed 3 bases, with 18 bases lying between them. CDR3 amino acids: CASSPGLGQRYEQYF. The DNA of the CDR3 is TGTGCCAGCAGCCCGGGTCTCGGACAACGCTACGAGCAGTACTTC.